These 9 T cell receptor beta chains were sequenced from one sample in a study of T cells in localized non-small cell lung cancer (dated by TCRdb to 2020 to 2022). The library was prepared using the immunoSEQ multiplex PCR assay. TCRdb holds this immuneACCESS table with in-frame rearrangements only. Some clones are missing; in checked studies, unresolved V genes explain under half, and the rest has no known cause. A total of around 3,000 clones appear in this sample, roughly 29% of them only once. The ten top clones hold 20% to 25% of the sample. The sequenced sample was lung tumor tissue, obtained before any cancer treatment. Source of these receptors: a woman aged 40-70 years with stage I squamous cell lung carcinoma.

The chain links TRBV28 to TRBJ1-2, with D perhaps matching TRBD1 (6 bases). The CDR3 extends over 15 amino acids. The germline gives CDR1 MDHEN, CDR2 SYDVKM. Deletions cut 1 base from V and 6 bases from J, with 15 bases between. The CDR3 DNA reads as TGTGCCAGCAGTTTATACCAGGGGATGGGACATGGCTACACCTTC. It codes for CASSLYQGMGHGYTF.

The chain uses TRBV27 and TRBJ2-3; 10 nucleotides match TRBD1. The CDR3 length is 15 residues. CDR1 and CDR2 from the germline V gene are MNHEY and SMNVEV (reference sequence). V shed 6 bases and J 0 bases; nucleotides not matched to a gene: 3. The CDR3 DNA is TGTGCCAGCAGGGGGACAGGGGTGAGCACAGATACGCAGTATTTT. Protein sequence: CASRGTGVSTDTQYF.

By share, this clone ranks as medium-sized. The chain joins TRBV11-3 to TRBJ2-7; 11 nucleotides line up with TRBD2. V was clipped by 1 base and J by 2 bases; unmatched bases: 1. Germline loops: CDR1 SGHNT, CDR2 YENEEA. CDR3 size: 15 residues. CDR3 sequence: CASSLGLAGTYEQYF. In nucleotides, the CDR3 is TGTGCCAGCAGCTTAGGACTAGCGGGGACCTACGAGCAGTACTTC.

The genes are TRBV10-2 and TRBJ1-2; tentative D call: TRBD1 (6 bases). The CDR3 spans 13 residues. Germline-derived CDR1 and CDR2 are WSHSY and SAAADI. V shed 4 bases and J shed 5 bases, with 11 bases lying between them. The CDR3 region is CASSARGIYGYTF. The CDR3 nucleotides read TGCGCCAGCAGTGCTAGGGGGATTTATGGCTACACCTTC.

This clone was picked up a small number of times. CDR3 region: CASNRQEGNQPQHF. DNA for the CDR3: TGTGCCAGCAACCGACAGGAAGGCAATCAGCCCCAGCATTTT. The rearrangement links TRBV2 to TRBJ1-5, with a weak D call TRBD1 (6 bases). Germline CDR1 and CDR2: SNHLY and FYNNEI. The CDR3 has 14 amino acids. V lost 7 bases and J 2 bases, leaving 12 bases between the germline ends. Together with reference TRBV2 and TRBJ1-5, the CDR3 gives the full variable domain: EPEVTQTPSHQVTQMGQEVILRCVPISNHLYFYWYRQILGQKVEFLVSFYNNEISEKSEIFDDQFSVERPDGSNFTLKIRSTKLEDSAMYFCASNRQEGNQPQHFGDGTRLSIL.

The sample holds a few counts of this clone. V is TRBV28 and J is TRBJ2-1; 8 positions agree with TRBD2. The CDR3 loop spans 14 amino acids. Germline assignment: CDR1 MDHEN and CDR2 SYDVKM. Unmatched junction bases numbered 6, after V lost 3 bases and J lost 8 bases. CDR3 sequence reads: CASSFVAGHDEQFF. The CDR3 DNA sequence: TGTGCCAGCAGTTTCGTAGCGGGGCATGATGAGCAGTTCTTC.

This clone was found a few times. The sequenced DNA does not cover the first 1 residue of the CDR3. At the DNA level, this CDR3 is encoded by other sequences in the same sample as well. The chain links TRBV27 to TRBJ2-3. The CDR3 is 16 amino acids long, termini counted. Only the CDR3 bases that were read are kept: 45 of them, in frame from base 1. CDR1 and CDR2 from the germline V gene are MNHEY and SMNVEV (reference sequence). The covered CDR3 bases are GCCAGCAGTTTATCGTGGGAGAGGGGAACAGATACGCAGTATTTT. Amino acids: ASSLSWERGTDTQYF. The full CDR3 is CASSLSWERGTDTQYF.

This clone was counted a few times. The CDR3 loop reads CASSLERQLYEQYF. The DNA of the CDR3 is TGTGCCAGCAGCTTAGAGAGACAGCTCTACGAGCAGTACTTC. The J gene is TRBJ2-7, the V gene TRBV11-3; D possibly corresponds to TRBD1 (5 bases). This CDR3 has 14 residues. Germline V CDR1 and CDR2: SGHNT, YENEEA. V was pared by 0 bases and J by 3 bases, with 9 bases between.

This clone appeared a few times. This chain connects TRBV30 to TRBJ1-2; D unresolved. CDR1 and CDR2 from the germline V gene are GTSNPN and SVGIG (reference sequence). The CDR3 has 15 residues. V was cut by 0 bases and J by 3 bases, with 14 bases left in between. The CDR3 loop reads CAWSVGTADHYGYTF. CDR3 sequence (DNA): TGTGCCTGGAGTGTCGGCACCGCGGACCACTATGGCTACACCTTC. The complete variable domain, with remaining parts taken from reference TRBV30 and TRBJ1-2, reads SQTIHQWPATLVQPVGSPLSLECTVEGTSNPNLYWYRQAAGRGLQLLFYSVGIGQISSEVPQNLSASRPQDRQFILSSKKLLLSDSGFYLCAWSVGTADHYGYTFGSGTRLTVV.